This passage covers 27 T cell receptor beta chains from one sample sequenced in a study of blood T cells in healthy people across ages. Together with a sample-barcoded 5' primer, a J-beta primer mix was included in a second PCR lasting about 6 to 12 cycles. MiXCR was run by TCRdb on the 5' RACE reads, yielding one entry per CDR3 protein. The sample has 1.2 million to 1.5 million distinct CDR3 sequences; 55% to 75% are singletons. Sequencing used blood. Every receptor here comes from a young man in good health.

This chain joins TRBV6-2 or TRBV6-3 and TRBJ2-1, with 11 positions matching TRBD2. The junction had 5 bases not matched to a gene; V was cut back by 0 bases and J by 10 bases. From germline, CDR1 is MNHEY and CDR2 SVGEGT. The CDR3 has 15 residues. The chain's CDR3 is CASSYSLAGGGEQFF. CDR3 nucleotides: TGTGCCAGCAGTTACTCTCTAGCGGGAGGAGGGGAGCAGTTCTTC.

This clonotype was seen a few times. The V gene is TRBV6-5, the J gene TRBJ1-6; perhaps TRBD1 as D (6 bases). V was shortened by 2 bases and J by 10 bases, with 15 bases between the two germline ends. The CDR3 loop spans 15 amino acids. Germline CDR1 is MNHEY and CDR2 is SVGAGI. CDR3 sequence (DNA): TGTGCCAGCAGTTACGATCCGGGGGCAGGGTCACCCCTCCACTTT. This codes for CASSYDPGAGSPLHF.

The chain carries TRBV7-2 and TRBJ2-7; D is unclear. V gave up 1 base and J gave up 4 bases, with 5 bases separating them. This CDR3 region has 12 residues. Per germline, CDR1 SGHTA and CDR2 FQGNSA. CDR3 residues: CASSLVQYEQYF. The CDR3 DNA reads as TGTGCCAGCAGCTTAGTGCAATACGAGCAGTACTTC.

The V call is TRBV20-1, the J call TRBJ1-6; D is possibly TRBD1 (5 bases). This CDR3 is built from 16 residues. From germline, CDR1 is DFQATT and CDR2 SNEGSKA (reference sequence). The V and J ends lost 3 bases and 3 bases respectively, with 15 bases between them. CDR3 nucleotides: TGCAGTGCTAGTGTGGCAGGGCGTAACTATAATTCACCCCTCCACTTT. Its protein product is CSASVAGRNYNSPLHF.

The chain couples TRBV6-1 to TRBJ2-1, with D perhaps being TRBD1 or TRBD2 (6 bases each). CDR1 MNHNS and CDR2 SASEGT come from the germline V gene. V lost 3 bases, J lost 10 bases, and 16 bases lay in between. The CDR3 runs to 14 residues. The CDR3 DNA follows: TGTGCCAGCAGTGACCCCCTTTGGAGGGGGGAGCAGTTCTTC. The encoded protein is CASSDPLWRGEQFF.

CDR3 sequence (DNA): TGTGCCAGCAGAAGGACAGGGGACGGCTACACCTTC. It specifies CASRRTGDGYTF. The V call is TRBV12-3 or TRBV12-4, the J call TRBJ1-2; TRBD1 agrees at 9 bases. The V gene end was trimmed by 6 bases and the J gene end by 8 bases; junction bases not matched to a gene: 4. This CDR3 spans 12 amino acids.

This clonotype appeared once. This sequence joins TRBV10-1 and TRBJ1-5; no reliable D call. Trimming removed 3 bases from V and 6 bases from J, with 6 bases in between. Per germline, CDR1 WNHNN and CDR2 SYGVQD (reference sequence). CDR3 length: 12 residues. CDR3 nucleotides: TGCGCCAGCAGTGAACATCTTCAGCCCCAGCATTTT. Amino acids: CASSEHLQPQHF.

The J gene is TRBJ2-1, the V gene TRBV12-3 or TRBV12-4; 13 positions match TRBD2. The V gene end was trimmed by 7 bases and the J gene end by 15 bases; junction bases not matched to a gene: 15. The CDR3 is 15 residues long. CDR3: CASTDGLAGAERGFF. The CDR3 bases are TGTGCCAGCACCGACGGACTAGCGGGGGCGGAAAGGGGGTTCTTC.

The rearrangement uses TRBV12-3 or TRBV12-4 and TRBJ2-3; unclear D gene. Trimming took 6 bases from V and 4 from J, leaving 17 bases between them. The CDR3 sequence is 15 residues long. Here the CDR3 reads CASSSFPGAADTQYF. DNA of the CDR3: TGTGCCAGCAGCTCTTTCCCTGGTGCGGCAGATACGCAGTATTTT.

The chain employs TRBV4-1 and TRBJ2-3; 11 bases line up with TRBD2. Germline CDR1 MGHRA, CDR2 YSYEKL. This CDR3 spans 19 amino acids. The V gene end was trimmed by 0 bases and the J gene end by 4 bases; junction bases not matched to a gene: 12. As DNA, the CDR3 is TGCGCCAGCAGCCAAGAGGAGCTACTAGCGGGAGAGACCCCAGATACGCAGTATTTT. Translating it yields CASSQEELLAGETPDTQYF.

About this clonotype: One junction end disagrees with the germline gene, perhaps due to a read error. The rearrangement uses TRBV7-2 and TRBJ1-2; a weak D match, TRBD1 (5 bases). Germline V gives CDR1 SGHTA, CDR2 FQGNSA. The CDR3 is 15 residues long. The CDR3 DNA follows: TGTGCCAACAGCTTAGAGGCGACAGCTTGGGGAGGCTACACCTTC. Translation: CANSLEATAWGGYTF.

This clonotype was counted only a few times. The chain carries TRBV5-1 and TRBJ2-7, with D perhaps TRBD2 (5 bases). V gave up 0 bases and J gave up 2 bases, with 9 bases separating them. The CDR3 is made up of 14 amino acids. The germline CDR1 and CDR2 sequences are SGHRS and YFSETQ. The CDR3 loop is CASSLVEGTYEQYF. CDR3 DNA sequence: TGCGCCAGCAGCTTGGTCGAGGGAACCTACGAGCAGTACTTC.

This clonotype has a handful of counts. The genes are TRBV20-1 and TRBJ2-1; D not certain. Trimming left V 3 bases short and J 9 bases short, with 24 bases between. This CDR3 comprises 16 residues. Germline CDR1 is DFQATT and CDR2 is SNEGSKA (reference sequence). The CDR3 region is CSARVFGQRTDGEQFF. The DNA of the CDR3 is TGCAGTGCTAGGGTCTTTGGGCAGCGAACGGACGGTGAGCAGTTCTTC.

The chain links TRBV4-1 to TRBJ1-2, with 7 bases matching TRBD1. Looked up from germline, CDR1 is MGHRA and CDR2 is YSYEKL. V shed 0 bases, J shed 13 bases, and the junction held 8 bases outside the gene matches. The CDR3 sequence is 13 residues long. The chain's CDR3 is CASSQDRGQGGTF. The CDR3 DNA is TGCGCCAGCAGCCAAGATAGGGGGCAGGGAGGCACCTTC.

The V and J genes are TRBV12-5 and TRBJ2-2; D is perhaps TRBD1 or TRBD2 (5 bases each). Trimming removed 5 bases at V and 6 bases at J, with 10 bases between. The CDR3 loop spans 13 amino acids. Per the germline V gene, CDR1 is LGHNT and CDR2 is FRNRAP. The CDR3: CASGDYRSGELFF. In nucleotides, the CDR3 is TGTGCTAGTGGTGACTACAGGTCCGGGGAGCTGTTTTTT.

The V call is TRBV25-1, the J call TRBJ2-7; D is unresolved. Trimming stripped 4 bases from V and 0 bases from J, with 10 bases between. The germline gives CDR1 MGHDK, CDR2 SYGVNS. This CDR3 has 14 amino acids. The CDR3 sequence is CASSGADNSYEQYF. In nucleotides, the CDR3 is TGTGCCAGCAGTGGGGCAGACAACTCCTACGAGCAGTACTTC.

The V and J genes are TRBV25-1 and TRBJ2-1; 8 bases are shared with TRBD1. Germline CDR1 is MGHDK and CDR2 is SYGVNS. V dropped 2 bases and J dropped 7; count of bases not matched to a gene: 7. The CDR3 covers 15 residues. CDR3 region: CASSEVLDRANEQFF. In nucleotides, the CDR3 is TGTGCCAGCAGTGAAGTCCTGGACAGGGCAAATGAGCAGTTCTTC.

This clonotype has just a few counts. The chain combines TRBV29-1 with TRBJ2-7; 11 nucleotides match TRBD2. The CDR3 sequence is 13 residues long. Germline CDR1 is SQVTM and CDR2 is ANQGSEA. V lost 5 bases, J lost 6 bases, and 6 bases stayed unmatched. The CDR3 region has the DNA TGCAGCGTTACTAGCGGGAGTGCTCCCGAGCAGTACTTC. It is translated as CSVTSGSAPEQYF.

The chain recombines TRBV5-1 with TRBJ2-6; 7 bases fit TRBD1. This CDR3 comprises 17 residues. Germline V gene data show CDR1 as SGHRS and CDR2 as YFSETQ. V lost 0 bases and J lost 0; bases outside the gene matches: 3. The chain's CDR3 is CASSLAGGGSGANVLTF. DNA for the CDR3: TGCGCCAGCAGCTTGGCAGGGGGTGGCTCTGGGGCCAACGTCCTGACTTTC.

CDR3 loop: CSANRGSPEQYF. CDR3 nucleotide sequence: TGCAGTGCTAACAGGGGGTCGCCCGAGCAGTACTTC. The J gene is TRBJ2-7, the V gene TRBV20-1; 8 nucleotides match TRBD1. The germline V gene has CDR1 DFQATT and CDR2 SNEGSKA (reference sequence). With V trimmed by 4 bases and J by 6 bases, 5 bases remained unmatched. The CDR3 is made up of 12 amino acids.

The chain has TRBV7-7 and TRBJ2-1; maybe TRBD2 (6 bases). In germline, CDR1 is SSHAT, CDR2 FNYEAQ (reference sequence). This CDR3 has 15 residues. V was cut by 5 bases and J by 5 bases, with 16 bases left in between. The CDR3 reads CASSDRLGPHNEQFF. CDR3 DNA sequence: TGTGCCAGCAGCGACAGACTAGGCCCCCACAATGAGCAGTTCTTC. The complete variable domain, with remaining parts taken from reference TRBV7-7 and TRBJ2-1, reads GAGVSQSPRYKVTKRGQDVTLRCDPISSHATLYWYQQALGQGPEFLTYFNYEAQPDKSGLPSDRFSAERPEGSISTLTIQRTEQRDSAMYRCASSDRLGPHNEQFFGPGTRLTVL.

This clonotype is a singleton in its sample. J is TRBJ1-1 and V is TRBV20-1; D may be TRBD1 (6 bases). Germline CDR1 is DFQATT and CDR2 is SNEGSKA (reference sequence). Trimming took off 8 bases at V and 5 bases at J, with 15 bases between the two ends. CDR3 length: 12 residues. The CDR3 coding sequence is TGCAGTAAGACCCGGGGGCGAACTGAAGCTTTCTTT. Protein: CSKTRGRTEAFF.

The V gene is TRBV7-9, the J gene TRBJ2-1; TRBD1 aligns across 7 bases. V shed 7 bases, J shed 7 bases, and the junction held 7 bases outside the gene matches. The CDR3 sequence is 13 residues long. Germline lookup yields CDR1 SEHNR and CDR2 FQNEAQ (reference sequence). The CDR3 DNA is TGTGCCAGCACCTCGGACAGGTTTAATGAGCAGTTCTTC. This sequence encodes CASTSDRFNEQFF.

This chain connects TRBV4-1 to TRBJ1-2; 7 bases are a match to TRBD1. CDR1 and CDR2 from the germline V gene are MGHRA and YSYEKL. The junction had 6 bases not matched to a gene; V was cut back by 1 base and J by 4 bases. The CDR3 spans 15 residues. The CDR3 reads CASSQGQGVAYGYTF. In DNA, the CDR3 is TGCGCCAGCAGCCAAGGACAGGGAGTGGCCTATGGCTACACCTTC.

The chain uses TRBV11-2 and TRBJ1-2; 8 bases match TRBD1. This CDR3 has 14 amino acids. Germline CDR1 SGHAT, CDR2 FQNNGV. The trim removed 9 bases at V and 8 bases at J, leaving 14 bases unmatched. CDR3 bases: TGTGCCAGTCGTAGGGGCAGGGGGCGAGAGGGCTACACCTTC. This translates into CASRRGRGREGYTF.

The J gene is TRBJ2-1, the V gene TRBV27, with D tentatively TRBD2 (6 bases). V lost 3 bases and J lost 7, with 16 bases in between. This CDR3 is 15 amino acids long. Germline values: CDR1 MNHEY, CDR2 SMNVEV (reference sequence). The CDR3 loop reads CASSFVAGWENEQFF. CDR3 bases: TGTGCCAGCAGTTTTGTTGCGGGGTGGGAGAATGAGCAGTTCTTC.

This chain uses TRBV11-2 with TRBJ2-3, with D perhaps TRBD2 (5 bases). Trimming left V 7 bases short and J 3 bases short, with 17 bases between. CDR1 SGHAT and CDR2 FQNNGV come from the germline V gene. The CDR3 has 15 amino acids. CDR3 sequence (DNA): TGTGCCAGCACCGACTATTTCGGTGTTACAGATACGCAGTATTTT. This encodes CASTDYFGVTDTQYF.